This TCR beta chain comes out of a study of T cell changes during pregnancy in multiple sclerosis. Trimming cost V 5 bases and J 11 bases, with 25 bases left between them. This CDR3 spans 15 amino acids. The assay was immunoSEQ multiplex PCR, and TCRdb's table has in-frame clones only and misses some. The table lists tens of thousands of clones, over 85% of them singletons. The sequencing here drew on CD4+ T cells from peripheral blood mononuclear cells, taken in the first trimester of pregnancy. This receptor was obtained from a female donor with multiple sclerosis, enrolled in a pregnancy study. The chain links TRBV23-1 to TRBJ2-7; the D gene is possibly TRBD1 (5 bases). TRBV23-1 belongs to the ORF category, with a function that is uncertain. The CDR3 protein is CASSFYRGHMVSKYF. DNA of the CDR3: TGCGCCAGCAGTTTTTATCGCGGACACATGGTTAGTAAGTACTTC.